The 13 T cell receptor beta chains given below trace back to one sample, sequenced in a study of Ad26.COV2.S vaccination and SARS-CoV-2 variants. TCRdb keeps only in-frame clones here, not all; method: immunoSEQ multiplex PCR. This table has about 350,000 clones, 92% appearing once. The input for sequencing was peripheral blood, taken after recovery from COVID-19. These receptor sequences come from a human donor who had recovered from COVID-19.

This clone was observed a few times. This chain joins TRBV7-9 and TRBJ1-6, with 10 bases aligning to TRBD1. V trimming: 5 bases; J trimming: 7 bases; junction bases outside the gene matches: 2. Germline CDR1 SEHNR, CDR2 FQNEAQ (reference sequence). This CDR3 contains 14 residues. CDR3 nucleotides: TGTGCCAGCAGCCAGGACAGGGGGAATTCACCCCTCCACTTT. Its translation is CASSQDRGNSPLHF.

V usage is TRBV5-1 and J usage is TRBJ1-1; D gene ambiguous. Trimming shortened V by 0 bases and J by 6 bases, and 9 bases separated the two germline ends. The CDR3 consists of 13 residues. In germline, CDR1 is SGHRS, CDR2 YFSETQ. The CDR3 here is CASSLGQAPEAFF. The CDR3 nucleotides are TGCGCCAGCAGCTTGGGGCAGGCACCTGAAGCTTTCTTT.

J is TRBJ2-7 and V is TRBV5-1; TRBD1 agrees at 8 bases. Germline loops: CDR1 SGHRS, CDR2 YFSETQ. The ends lost 4 bases at V and 4 bases at J; junction bases unmatched: 13. The CDR3 has 16 residues. The DNA of the CDR3 is TGCGCCAGCAGCGCTGGTTTCGACAGGGGCCAATACGAGCAGTACTTC. Encoded protein: CASSAGFDRGQYEQYF. The full variable domain, its missing parts supplied by reference TRBV5-1 and TRBJ2-7, is KAGVTQTPRYLIKTRGQQVTLSCSPISGHRSVSWYQQTPGQGLQFLFEYFSETQRNKGNFPGRFSGRQFSNSRSEMNVSTLELGDSALYLCASSAGFDRGQYEQYFGPGTRLTVT.

V usage is TRBV25-1 and J usage is TRBJ1-5; the D is unclear. Trimming removed 6 bases from V and 1 base from J, with 10 bases in between. Germline-derived CDR1 and CDR2 are MGHDK and SYGVNS. The CDR3 extends over 14 amino acids. CDR3 nucleotide sequence: TGTGCCAGCAGCAACAGCGGGAGCAATCAGCCCCAGCATTTT. Its translation is CASSNSGSNQPQHF.

This clone occurred a few times. Other DNA sequences from this sample encode an identical CDR3 as well. The gene calls are TRBV10-3 and TRBJ2-7; D is unclear. The CDR3 runs to 14 residues. The germline V gene encodes CDR1 ENHRY and CDR2 SYGVKD. The ends were cut back, 2 bases at V and 0 bases at J, with 8 bases in the middle. The CDR3 is CAISEGRSSYEQYF. CDR3 coding DNA: TGTGCCATCAGTGAGGGCAGGAGCTCCTACGAGCAGTACTTC.

The V and J genes are TRBV9 and TRBJ2-3; 7 bases line up with TRBD1. This CDR3 has 15 amino acids. Germline V CDR1 and CDR2: SGDLS, YYNGEE. Germline trimming cut 6 bases from V and 2 bases from J; bases unmatched to any gene: 9. The CDR3: CASTLGGLSTDTQYF. For the CDR3, the DNA is TGTGCCAGCACCCTAGGGGGCCTTTCCACAGATACGCAGTATTTT.

The chain uses TRBV7-9 and TRBJ1-1; 8 bases match TRBD1. The germline V gene has CDR1 SEHNR and CDR2 FQNEAQ (reference sequence). Losses at the gene ends were 8 bases for V and 3 bases for J; bases not matched to a gene: 5. The CDR3 extends over 13 amino acids. The CDR3 loop reads CASLYRGDTEAFF. The DNA for the CDR3 is TGTGCCAGCTTATACAGGGGGGACACTGAAGCTTTCTTT. Full variable domain (outside the CDR3, taken from reference TRBV7-9 and TRBJ1-1): DTGVSQNPRHKITKRGQNVTFRCDPISEHNRLYWYRQTLGQGPEFLTYFQNEAQLEKSRLLSDRFSAERPKGSFSTLEIQRTEQGDSAMYLCASLYRGDTEAFFGQGTRLTVV.

The chain has TRBV7-8 and TRBJ1-2, with a tentative D call TRBD1 (5 bases). The germline V gene has CDR1 SGHVS and CDR2 FQNEAQ. The length of the CDR3 is 11 residues. Trimming removed 5 bases at V and 10 bases at J, with 11 bases between. The CDR3 bases are TGTGCCAGCAGCCCAGGGACGCACTACACCTTC. It codes for CASSPGTHYTF.

J is TRBJ2-3 and V is TRBV29-1; TRBD2 matches at 8 bases. The ends lost 4 bases at V and 6 bases at J; junction bases unmatched: 12. CDR1 and CDR2 from the germline V gene are SQVTM and ANQGSEA. The CDR3 is made up of 15 amino acids. The CDR3 DNA follows: TGCAGCGTTGCTGCGGGAGGCCGCCCCGGGGATACGCAGTATTTT. Protein sequence: CSVAAGGRPGDTQYF.

The gene calls are TRBV5-1 and TRBJ1-4; D possibly corresponds to TRBD1 (5 bases). V dropped 4 bases and J dropped 3 bases, with 13 bases sitting between them. This CDR3 has 15 amino acids. Germline values: CDR1 SGHRS, CDR2 YFSETQ. CDR3 residues: CASSPTDRPNEKLFF. In DNA, the CDR3 is TGCGCCAGCAGCCCGACAGACCGTCCTAATGAAAAACTGTTTTTT.

The chain employs TRBV12-3 or TRBV12-4 and TRBJ1-6, with 7 bases identical to TRBD1. The V and J ends lost 8 bases and 7 bases, in that order; junction bases with no gene match: 5. The CDR3 is 13 residues long. This CDR3 is CASRQGTNSPLHF. The CDR3 DNA reads as TGTGCCAGCCGACAGGGAACGAATTCACCCCTCCACTTT.

The V gene is TRBV19, the J gene TRBJ2-3; D might be TRBD2 (6 bases). V lost 5 bases to trimming and J lost 4 bases, with 16 bases between them. CDR1 is LNHDA and CDR2 is SQIVND in the germline V gene (reference sequence). This CDR3 has 15 amino acids. As DNA, the CDR3 is TGTGCCAGTAGTCAGACTAGTGGGGCTTCAGATACGCAGTATTTT. Residues: CASSQTSGASDTQYF. The complete variable domain, with remaining parts taken from reference TRBV19 and TRBJ2-3, reads DGGITQSPKYLFRKEGQNVTLSCEQNLNHDAMYWYRQDPGQGLRLIYYSQIVNDFQKGDIAEGYSVSREKKESFPLTVTSAQKNPTAFYLCASSQTSGASDTQYFGPGTRLTVL.

The chain joins TRBV6-5 to TRBJ2-1; D may be TRBD1 (6 bases). The CDR3 is 13 amino acids. V shed 4 bases and J shed 10 bases, with 14 bases lying between them. Germline CDR1 MNHEY, CDR2 SVGAGI. CDR3 loop: CASSLGRGLEQFF. The CDR3 bases are TGTGCCAGCAGTTTAGGCAGGGGTTTGGAGCAGTTCTTC.